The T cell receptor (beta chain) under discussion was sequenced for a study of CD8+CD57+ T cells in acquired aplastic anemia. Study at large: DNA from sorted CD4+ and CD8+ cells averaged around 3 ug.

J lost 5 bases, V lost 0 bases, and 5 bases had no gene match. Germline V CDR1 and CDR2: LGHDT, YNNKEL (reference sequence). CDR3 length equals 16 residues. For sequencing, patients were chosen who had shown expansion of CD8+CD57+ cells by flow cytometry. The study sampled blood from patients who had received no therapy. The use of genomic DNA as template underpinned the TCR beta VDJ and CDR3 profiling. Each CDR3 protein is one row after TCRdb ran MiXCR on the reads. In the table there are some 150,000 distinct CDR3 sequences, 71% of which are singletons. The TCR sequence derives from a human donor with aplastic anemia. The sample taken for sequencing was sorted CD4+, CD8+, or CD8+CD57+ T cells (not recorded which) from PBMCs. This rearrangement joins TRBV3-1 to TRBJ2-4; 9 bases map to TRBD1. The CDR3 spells CASSQERRTGENIQYF. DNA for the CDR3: TGTGCCAGCAGCCAAGAAAGAAGGACAGGGGAAAACATTCAGTACTTC.